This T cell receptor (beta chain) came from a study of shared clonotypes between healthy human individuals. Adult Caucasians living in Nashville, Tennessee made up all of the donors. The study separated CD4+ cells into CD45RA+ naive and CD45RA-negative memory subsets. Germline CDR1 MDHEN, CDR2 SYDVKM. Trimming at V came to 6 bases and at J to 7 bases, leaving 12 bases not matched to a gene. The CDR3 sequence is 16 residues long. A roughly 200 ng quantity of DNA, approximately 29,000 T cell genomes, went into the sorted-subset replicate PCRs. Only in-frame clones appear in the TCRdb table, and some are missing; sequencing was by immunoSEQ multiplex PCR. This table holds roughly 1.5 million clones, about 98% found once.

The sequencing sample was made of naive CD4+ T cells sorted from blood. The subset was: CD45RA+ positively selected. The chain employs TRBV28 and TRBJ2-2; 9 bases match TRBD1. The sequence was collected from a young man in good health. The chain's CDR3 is CASSRFHRGQGGELFF. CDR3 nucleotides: TGTGCCAGCAGCCGCTTTCACAGGGGGCAGGGCGGGGAGCTGTTTTTT.